Below are 4 T cell receptor beta chains sequenced from a single sample in a study of identical twins. MiXCR, applied by TCRdb to the 5' RACE reads, yields one record per CDR3 protein. The table includes 1,800,000 or so distinct CDR3 sequences, about 30% detected once. Sequencing was carried out using cord blood. The origin of the receptors is a newborn girl in good health.

V gene TRBV20-1 combines with J gene TRBJ2-3; TRBD1 matches at 8 bases. J was trimmed by 5 bases and V by 2 bases; bases with no gene match: 9. This CDR3 contains 15 residues. Germline loops: CDR1 DFQATT, CDR2 SNEGSKA (reference sequence). CDR3 nucleotide sequence: TGCAGTGCTAGATGGTCCAGGGGGCGAGAAGATACGCAGTATTTT. Protein sequence: CSARWSRGREDTQYF.

Only one count was recorded for this clonotype. V usage is TRBV5-1 and J usage is TRBJ2-2; D is undetermined. The length of the CDR3 is 15 residues. Germline V lookup: CDR1 SGHRS, CDR2 YFSETQ. The germline V and J ends were trimmed by 4 bases and 1 base, with 11 bases remaining between them. The CDR3, as DNA: TGCGCCAGCAGCCCCTATTTACAGAACACCGGGGAGCTGTTTTTT. Protein product: CASSPYLQNTGELFF.

In regard to this clonotype: Since the CDR3 does not end with the conserved phenylalanine or tryptophan, this likely comes from a read error. The chain couples TRBV24-1 to TRBJ2-7; the D is unclear. V was clipped by 6 bases and J by 7 bases, with 18 bases between them. CDR1 and CDR2 from the germline V gene are KGHDR and SFDVKD. The CDR3 extends over 14 amino acids. The CDR3 spells CATSRSGGSREQYI. The CDR3 coding sequence is TGTGCCACCAGTAGGTCAGGTGGCTCGAGGGAGCAGTACATC.

This rearrangement joins TRBV20-1 to TRBJ2-3, with 7 bases fitting TRBD2. The CDR3 runs 15 residues. Germline V gives CDR1 DFQATT, CDR2 SNEGSKA (reference sequence). The ends lost 1 base at V and 2 bases at J; junction bases unmatched: 6. Written as DNA, the CDR3 is TGCAGTGCTAGAGCATCCAGCGGGACCACAGATACGCAGTATTTT. Amino acid sequence: CSARASSGTTDTQYF.